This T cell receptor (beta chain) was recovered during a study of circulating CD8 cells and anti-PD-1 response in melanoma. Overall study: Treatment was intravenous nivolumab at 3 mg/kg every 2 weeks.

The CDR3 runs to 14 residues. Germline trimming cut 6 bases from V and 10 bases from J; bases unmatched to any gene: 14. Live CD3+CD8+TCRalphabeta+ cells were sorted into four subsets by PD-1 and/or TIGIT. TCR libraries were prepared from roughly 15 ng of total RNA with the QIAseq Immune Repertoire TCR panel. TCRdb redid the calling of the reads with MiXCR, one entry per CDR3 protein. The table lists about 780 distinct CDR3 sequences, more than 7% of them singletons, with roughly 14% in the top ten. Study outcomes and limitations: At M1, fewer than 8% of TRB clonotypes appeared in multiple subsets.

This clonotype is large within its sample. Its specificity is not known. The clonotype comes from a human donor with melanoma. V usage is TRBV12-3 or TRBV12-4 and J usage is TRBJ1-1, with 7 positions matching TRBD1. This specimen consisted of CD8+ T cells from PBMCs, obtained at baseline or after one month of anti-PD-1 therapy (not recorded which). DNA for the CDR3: TGTGCCAGCAGACCAGACAGGGAAGATCGGGCAGCTTTCTTT. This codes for CASRPDREDRAAFF.